These T cell receptor beta chains were read from a single sample in a study of cytomegalovirus exposure and HLA in healthy donors. Generated by immunoSEQ multiplex PCR, the TCRdb table keeps only in-frame clones and is missing some. Its table records 150,000 or so clones. The sample taken for sequencing was PBMCs. These receptors were taken from a woman aged 45-65 years in good health and CMV-seronegative. CDR3s include the opening cysteine and the closing phenylalanine or tryptophan. Each record gives: J gene, V gene, D gene, CDR3 DNA, CDR3 protein. A D gene is named only where the DNA matches it firmly.

TRBJ2-7,TRBV19,TRBD1,TGTGCCAGTTCCTCCCCCGGCGACCCAGGGGGCGAGCAGTACTTC,CASSSPGDPGGEQYF
TRBJ2-1,TRBV19,TRBD2,TGTGCCAGTAGAAGCCTAGCGGGTAACAATGAGCAGTTCTTC,CASRSLAGNNEQFF
TRBJ1-1,TRBV30,TRBD1,TGTGCCTGGAGATCCGGGACAGGGGGAACTGAAGCTTTCTTT,CAWRSGTGGTEAFF
TRBJ2-3,TRBV30,TRBD2,TGTGCCTGGAGTGTGATTCTAGCGGGGACTACAGCCGATACGCAGTATTTT,CAWSVILAGTTADTQYF
TRBJ1-1,TRBV5-1,NA,TGCGCCAGCAGCCCTGACCCGACAGATGGGGGGACTGAAGCTTTCTTT,CASSPDPTDGGTEAFF
TRBJ1-2,TRBV6-5,NA,TGTGCCAGCAGTTTAGCCGGCGGTCAGACTGGCTACACCTTC,CASSLAGGQTGYTF
TRBJ2-3,TRBV19,TRBD1,TGTGCCAGTAGTACCCAGACAGGGGGCCTTCGGGATACGCAGTATTTT,CASSTQTGGLRDTQYF
TRBJ2-1,TRBV4-3,TRBD1,TGCGCCAGCAGCGTGGGGCAGGGGGACAATGAGCAGTTCTTC,CASSVGQGDNEQFF
TRBJ2-2,TRBV29-1,TRBD1,TGCAGCGTCAGGGGGCCCGGGGAGCTGTTTTTT,CSVRGPGELFF
TRBJ2-6,TRBV9,NA,TGTGCCAGCAGCGTTAGCAGGGTCTCTGGGGCCAACGTCCTGACTTTC,CASSVSRVSGANVLTF
TRBJ2-2,TRBV5-1,NA,TGCGCCAGCAGCTTCTCGGCTAGAACCGGGGAGCTGTTTTTT,CASSFSARTGELFF
TRBJ1-4,TRBV4-1,TRBD1,TGCGCCAGCAGCCAAGAAGGGACAGGGGTGGAAAAACTGTTTTTT,CASSQEGTGVEKLFF
TRBJ2-1,TRBV5-5,NA,TGTGCCAGCAGCTTGGAGAGTGAGCAGTTCTTC,CASSLESEQFF
TRBJ2-3,TRBV9,NA,TGTGCCAGCAGCTATTCCCGGTGGGCTGCCGGGGGTGCAGATACGCAGTATTTT,CASSYSRWAAGGADTQYF
TRBJ2-7,TRBV5-4,TRBD1,TGTGCCAGCAGCCTGATAGGGGACAGGGCCTACGAGCAGTACTTC,CASSLIGDRAYEQYF
TRBJ1-2,TRBV5-1,TRBD1,TGCGCCAGCAGCGGCGTTCAGGGGGTAAGGGGCTACACCTTC,CASSGVQGVRGYTF
TRBJ1-2,TRBV25-1,TRBD1,TGTGCCAGACGGGACAGGCCTTACTATGGCTACACCTTC,CARRDRPYYGYTF